This T cell receptor beta chain was documented in a study of PD-1 blockade in classical Hodgkin lymphoma. Indicated time point: cycle 4 day 1 (C4D1), after 5 to 7 weeks of nivolumab. Every patient had relapsed following autologous stem cell transplantation, and cohorts differed in brentuximab vedotin exposure. CD8+ T cell isolation from thawed PBMCs was performed by magnetic negative selection. Profiled with immunoSEQ multiplex PCR; TCRdb holds only in-frame clones, not every one. The sample holds 15,000 to 20,000 clones, about 87% seen once. V lost 7 bases, J lost 4 bases, and 17 bases lay in between. Germline CDR1 and CDR2: MNHEY and SMNVEV (reference sequence). The CDR3 loop spans 14 amino acids. In the case of this clone: The antigen is undetermined.

Study-wide findings and caveats: TCR diversity rose significantly by C4D1 in CD4+ but not CD8+ cells. Exclusion was applied to patients who started nivolumab under 1 year after ASCT.

This sequence joins TRBV27 and TRBJ2-7; perhaps TRBD1 as D (7 bases). The origin of this receptor is a human donor with classical Hodgkin lymphoma. This specimen was CD8+ T cells from blood, taken before the fourth cycle of nivolumab. The CDR3 loop is CASTPGGGLYEQYF. The CDR3 nucleotides read TGTGCCAGCACCCCTGGAGGGGGCCTATACGAGCAGTACTTC.